A single sample gave rise to the 32 T cell receptor beta chains below, sequenced in a study of OX40 agonist ivuxolimab in advanced cancers. The data were produced by immunoSEQ multiplex PCR, yet TCRdb's version contains in-frame clones alone and is incomplete. This sample has approximately 23,000 clones, with 73% found just once. This sample comprised CD4+ or CD8+ T cells sorted from blood, obtained in a trial of the OX40 agonist ivuxolimab. Source of these receptors: an adult with an advanced solid tumor such as melanoma, head and neck, liver or kidney cancer.

The CDR3 loop is CASRGSGYTF. DNA for the CDR3: TGTGCCAGTAGAGGGAGCGGCTACACCTTC. The rearrangement links TRBV19 to TRBJ1-2; D unresolved. This CDR3 is built from 10 residues. CDR1 LNHDA and CDR2 SQIVND come from the germline V gene (reference sequence). V lost 6 bases to trimming and J lost 8 bases, with 7 bases between them. Full variable domain (remainder filled in from reference TRBV19 and TRBJ1-2): DGGITQSPKYLFRKEGQNVTLSCEQNLNHDAMYWYRQDPGQGLRLIYYSQIVNDFQKGDIAEGYSVSREKKESFPLTVTSAQKNPTAFYLCASRGSGYTFGSGTRLTVV.

Sample share makes this clone medium-sized. CDR3: CASSASSGTGAREQYF. CDR3 DNA sequence: TGTGCCAGCAGTGCCTCCTCCGGGACAGGGGCCCGGGAGCAGTACTTC. V usage is TRBV6-1 and J usage is TRBJ2-7, with 10 bases matching TRBD1. Germline V gene sequence: CDR1 MNHNS, CDR2 SASEGT. The V segment lost 4 bases and the J segment 7 bases; nucleotides outside the gene matches: 13. This CDR3 is built from 16 residues.

This chain joins TRBV5-1 and TRBJ2-7; D not certain. Germline V gene sequence: CDR1 SGHRS, CDR2 YFSETQ. This CDR3 has 13 residues. Trimming pared 1 base from V and 7 bases from J, leaving 12 bases between. CDR3 bases: TGCGCCAGCAGCTTGACCACTCCGGTTGAGCAGTACTTC. Protein sequence: CASSLTTPVEQYF.

This clone has more than one count but fewer than ten. The V call is TRBV27, the J call TRBJ2-5, with 14 bases lining up with TRBD2. V lost 5 bases to trimming and J lost 5 bases; unmatched junction nucleotides: 4. Germline CDR1 is MNHEY and CDR2 is SMNVEV (reference sequence). There are 15 residues in the CDR3. The CDR3 nucleotides read TGTGCCAGCAGTATACGGACTAGCGGGGGGGAGACCCAGTACTTC. It translates to CASSIRTSGGETQYF.

This rearrangement joins TRBV10-3 to TRBJ2-3; D perhaps matches TRBD2 (6 bases). Trimming removed 7 bases at V and 5 bases at J, with 25 bases between. The CDR3 sequence is 17 residues long. Germline CDR1 and CDR2: ENHRY and SYGVKD. The CDR3 DNA sequence: TGTGCCATCAAAGACGCCCAAAGGAGGGTTAGGGGAGATACGCAGTATTTT. Amino acid sequence: CAIKDAQRRVRGDTQYF.

This chain links TRBV9 with TRBJ2-1, with no clear D. The V and J ends lost 3 bases and 8 bases respectively, with 15 bases between them. Per the germline V gene, CDR1 is SGDLS and CDR2 is YYNGEE. The CDR3 has 14 amino acids. This CDR3 is CASSGVNPIDEQFF. The CDR3 DNA reads as TGTGCCAGCAGCGGAGTAAATCCTATAGATGAGCAGTTCTTC.

This chain connects TRBV7-2 to TRBJ2-7, with no clear D. The CDR3 is 14 amino acids. Germline V lookup: CDR1 SGHTA, CDR2 FQGNSA. The V end lost 1 base, the J end lost 2 bases, and 9 bases lay between the germline ends. DNA for the CDR3: TGTGCCAGCAGCTTAGTAACGAGCACCTACGAGCAGTACTTC. Protein sequence: CASSLVTSTYEQYF.

Sample share makes this clone medium-sized. The V gene is TRBV30, the J gene TRBJ2-5; a weak D match, TRBD1 (6 bases). V gave up 4 bases and J gave up 2 bases, with 20 bases separating them. Germline CDR1 GTSNPN, CDR2 SVGIG (reference sequence). This CDR3 has 16 amino acids. CDR3 protein: CAWNRGDTGFQETQYF. In DNA, the CDR3 is TGTGCCTGGAACAGAGGGGACACGGGGTTTCAAGAGACCCAGTACTTC.

The chain links TRBV21-1 to TRBJ2-2; whether TRBD2, the table's D call, matches the DNA was not checked. TRBV21-1 is assigned pseudogene status. The CDR3 spans 15 residues. CDR3 DNA: TGTGCCAGCAGCAAAGACGGGGTGGCCGCCGGGGAGCTGTTTTTT. Protein: CASSKDGVAAGELFF.

The V gene is TRBV2, the J gene TRBJ1-4, with no clear D. Germline values: CDR1 SNHLY, CDR2 FYNNEI. V lost 0 bases, J lost 7 bases, and 12 bases lay in between. This CDR3 comprises 15 residues. In nucleotides, the CDR3 is TGTGCCAGCAGTGAAGCTGTGTTAGAGGGTGAAAAACTGTTTTTT. It yields the protein CASSEAVLEGEKLFF.

The chain recombines TRBV18 with TRBJ2-1; possibly TRBD1 for D (5 bases). The ends were cut back, 2 bases at V and 0 bases at J, with 8 bases in the middle. Germline V gives CDR1 KGHSH, CDR2 LQKENI. The length of the CDR3 is 15 residues. As DNA, the CDR3 is TGTGCCAGCTCACCAACAGGTGGCTCCTACAATGAGCAGTTCTTC. Encoded protein: CASSPTGGSYNEQFF.

The chain employs TRBV7-3 and TRBJ2-7; D tentatively fits TRBD1 or TRBD2 (5 bases each). The CDR3 contains 13 residues. V lost 1 base and J 5 bases, leaving 9 bases between the germline ends. The germline gives CDR1 SGHTA, CDR2 FQGTGA. The CDR3 bases are TGTGCCAGCAGCTTAATAGAGGGGAACGAGCAGTACTTC. It yields the protein CASSLIEGNEQYF.

V and J are TRBV28 and TRBJ2-7; the D gene is possibly TRBD1 (6 bases). The length of the CDR3 is 14 residues. V was pared by 4 bases and J by 4 bases, with 14 bases between. Germline V gives CDR1 MDHEN, CDR2 SYDVKM. The CDR3 is CASSSDRFDYEQYF. The CDR3 DNA is TGTGCCAGCAGTTCCGACAGGTTCGATTACGAGCAGTACTTC.

CDR3 sequence reads: CASSEVRGMKYF. As DNA, the CDR3 is TGTGCCAGCAGTGAAGTCAGGGGGATGAAGTACTTC. V usage is TRBV25-1 and J usage is TRBJ2-7; 7 nucleotides agree with TRBD1. The CDR3 runs 12 residues. Germline CDR1 is MGHDK and CDR2 is SYGVNS. V was pared by 2 bases and J by 11 bases, with 6 bases of the junction left unmatched.

The chain has TRBV19 and TRBJ2-7, with TRBD1 matching over 9 bases. This CDR3 region has 16 residues. V shed 5 bases, J shed 5 bases, and the junction held 13 bases outside the gene matches. Germline CDR1 reads LNHDA; CDR2 reads SQIVND (reference sequence). The CDR3 region is CASSPFMGQGIDEQYF. DNA of the CDR3: TGTGCCAGTAGTCCCTTCATGGGACAGGGAATTGACGAGCAGTACTTC.

By its share, this clone is medium-sized. The chain recombines TRBV7-3 with TRBJ2-7, with D unresolved. The germline V and J ends were trimmed by 2 bases and 0 bases, with 11 bases remaining between them. The CDR3 sequence is 15 residues long. Germline CDR1 is SGHTA and CDR2 is FQGTGA. This chain's CDR3 is CASSLLPGTSYEQYF. The CDR3 nucleotides read TGTGCCAGCAGCTTACTACCCGGCACCTCCTACGAGCAGTACTTC. The variable domain in full, completed from reference TRBV7-3 and TRBJ2-7, reads GAGVSQTPSNKVTEKGKYVELRCDPISGHTALYWYRQSLGQGPEFLIYFQGTGAADDSGLPNDRFFAVRPEGSVSTLKIQRTERGDSAVYLCASSLLPGTSYEQYFGPGTRLTVT.

This rearrangement joins TRBV25-1 to TRBJ2-3; 8 bases align to TRBD2. J gave up 4 bases and V 2 bases, and 11 bases lay outside the gene matches. The CDR3 consists of 17 residues. Germline V gives CDR1 MGHDK, CDR2 SYGVNS. The CDR3 nucleotides read TGTGCCAGCAGTGAAGGTTCGGGACTAGGTCCTCCAGATACGCAGTATTTT. Translated, it gives CASSEGSGLGPPDTQYF.

This clone showed up just once. This sequence joins TRBV19 and TRBJ2-2; D unclear. CDR1 is LNHDA and CDR2 is SQIVND in the germline V gene (reference sequence). CDR3 size: 12 residues. V lost 3 bases and J lost 2, with 1 base in between. Here the CDR3 DNA reads TGTGCCAGTAGTATTAACACCGGGGAGCTGTTTTTT. Translation: CASSINTGELFF.

This sequence joins TRBV19 and TRBJ2-7; no firm D call. Trimming removed 3 bases from V and 6 bases from J, with 9 bases in between. The CDR3 contains 12 residues. Germline values: CDR1 LNHDA, CDR2 SQIVND (reference sequence). The DNA for the CDR3 is TGTGCCAGTAGTATCGGCAGGTCCGAGCAGTACTTC. It encodes CASSIGRSEQYF.

The chain uses TRBV6-6 and TRBJ2-7, with D tentatively TRBD1 or TRBD2 (5 bases each). Germline V gene sequence: CDR1 MNHNY, CDR2 SVGAGI (reference sequence). V was cut by 10 bases and J by 7 bases, with 23 bases left in between. The CDR3 length is 14 residues. The CDR3 spells CATDLGTRAWEQYF. The CDR3 coding sequence is TGTGCCACCGACCTGGGGACCCGAGCCTGGGAGCAGTACTTC.

This clone is medium-sized. The rearrangement joins TRBV29-1 to TRBJ2-7; 9 nucleotides line up with TRBD1. The CDR3 consists of 16 residues. Trimming cost V 6 bases and J 6 bases; bases outside gene matches: 18. In germline, CDR1 is SQVTM, CDR2 ANQGSEA. CDR3 DNA sequence: TGCAGCGTGAAGGCTCTAGGACAGGGGCTCGCCTTCGAGCAGTACTTC. Protein product: CSVKALGQGLAFEQYF.

This sequence joins TRBV19 and TRBJ1-1; D uncertain. V was trimmed by 11 bases and J by 0 bases, leaving 16 bases between them. Germline loops: CDR1 LNHDA, CDR2 SQIVND (reference sequence). CDR3 length: 14 residues. CDR3 sequence reads: CASSSRILNTEAFF. The CDR3 region has the DNA TGTGCCTCCTCCTCGAGGATCTTGAACACTGAAGCTTTCTTT. Using reference TRBV19 and TRBJ1-1 for the parts outside the CDR3, the full variable domain is DGGITQSPKYLFRKEGQNVTLSCEQNLNHDAMYWYRQDPGQGLRLIYYSQIVNDFQKGDIAEGYSVSREKKESFPLTVTSAQKNPTAFYLCASSSRILNTEAFFGQGTRLTVV.

The chain carries TRBV7-9 and TRBJ1-1; the D is unclear. CDR3 length equals 12 residues. V lost 5 bases to trimming and J lost 6 bases, with 10 bases between them. Germline CDR1 and CDR2: SEHNR and FQNEAQ (reference sequence). CDR3 loop: CASSPRKAEAFF. In DNA form, the CDR3 reads TGTGCCAGCAGCCCAAGGAAGGCTGAAGCTTTCTTT.

This clone is categorized as medium-sized. The chain joins TRBV29-1 to TRBJ1-2, with 10 bases that match TRBD1. The CDR3 spans 15 residues. With 6 bases clipped from V and 4 bases from J, the junction kept 11 bases outside the gene matches. The germline V gene has CDR1 SQVTM and CDR2 ANQGSEA. This CDR3 is CSVAPGQGHLYGYTF. CDR3 DNA: TGCAGCGTGGCTCCGGGACAGGGGCATCTCTATGGCTACACCTTC.

V gene TRBV9 combines with J gene TRBJ1-3; D is ambiguous. The CDR3 has 16 amino acids. V was clipped by 3 bases and J by 0 bases, with 13 bases between them. Germline V gene data show CDR1 as SGDLS and CDR2 as YYNGEE. CDR3 residues: CASSGGAASSGNTIYF. The CDR3 nucleotides are TGTGCCAGCAGCGGGGGAGCAGCATCCTCTGGAAACACCATATATTTT.

The chain employs TRBV7-3 and TRBJ2-1; 7 bases are shared with TRBD2. The length of the CDR3 is 13 residues. CDR1 is SGHTA, CDR2 FQGTGA, per germline. V gave up 4 bases and J gave up 7 bases; unmatched junction bases: 4. The CDR3 spells CASSSVGGNEQFF. The CDR3, as DNA: TGTGCCAGCAGCTCAGTCGGGGGGAATGAGCAGTTCTTC.

The chain uses TRBV28 and TRBJ1-2, with 8 bases identical to TRBD1. Germline CDR1 MDHEN, CDR2 SYDVKM. This CDR3 has 18 residues. Trimming at V came to 2 bases and at J to 2 bases, leaving 13 bases not matched to a gene. The CDR3 region has the DNA TGTGCCAGCAGTTTAGCCATCGGGACAGGTGGGGTAAACTATGGCTACACCTTC. The encoded protein is CASSLAIGTGGVNYGYTF.

The CDR3 nucleotides read TGTGCCAGCAGCTTGGAGGCTCGCACAGATACGCAGTATTTT. This translates into CASSLEARTDTQYF. The genes are TRBV5-4 and TRBJ2-3; unclear D gene. Trimming removed 0 bases from V and 1 base from J, with 6 bases in between. The CDR3 consists of 14 residues. Looked up from germline, CDR1 is SGHNT and CDR2 is YYREEE (reference sequence).

V gene TRBV13 combines with J gene TRBJ2-7, with 7 nucleotides matching TRBD2. The CDR3 has 14 amino acids. V dropped 7 bases and J dropped 0; count of bases not matched to a gene: 6. Looked up from germline, CDR1 is PRHDT and CDR2 is FYEKMQ (reference sequence). The CDR3 loop is CASTLSGDSYEQYF. CDR3 DNA sequence: TGTGCCAGCACCCTCAGCGGGGACTCCTACGAGCAGTACTTC.

V is TRBV7-3 and J is TRBJ2-3; 10 nucleotides line up with TRBD1. This CDR3 has 14 residues. CDR1 is SGHTA and CDR2 is FQGTGA in the germline V gene. V dropped 5 bases and J dropped 5; count of bases not matched to a gene: 4. CDR3 sequence: CASSEGQGRDTQYF. CDR3 DNA sequence: TGTGCCAGCAGCGAGGGACAGGGGAGAGATACGCAGTATTTT.

V gene TRBV29-1 combines with J gene TRBJ1-4; 9 bases map to TRBD1. This CDR3 has 13 amino acids. The V gene end was trimmed by 6 bases and the J gene end by 6 bases; junction bases not matched to a gene: 5. Germline CDR1 reads SQVTM; CDR2 reads ANQGSEA. CDR3 protein: CSVQGARDEKLFF. The CDR3 bases are TGCAGCGTACAGGGGGCGCGGGATGAAAAACTGTTTTTT.

The chain carries TRBV11-3 and TRBJ2-1; TRBD2 matches at 10 bases. This CDR3 region has 13 residues. Germline-derived CDR1 and CDR2 are SGHNT and YENEEA. The V gene end was trimmed by 3 bases and the J gene end by 9 bases; junction bases not matched to a gene: 2. The CDR3 region is CASSFSSGGEQFF. CDR3 nucleotide sequence: TGTGCCAGCAGCTTCTCTAGCGGGGGTGAGCAGTTCTTC.